The rows below give T cell receptor beta chains drawn from one sample of a study of early T cells in non-severe SARS-CoV-2 infection. Each CDR3 protein is one row after TCRdb ran MiXCR on the 5' RACE reads. The profile shows fewer than 100,000 distinct CDR3 sequences, around 6% of them singletons. The sample comprised whole blood. The source of these receptors is an adult who was a healthcare worker with PCR-confirmed SARS-CoV-2 infection or an uninfected control (not recorded which). Both conserved end residues are part of each CDR3. The order of the fields is V gene, clone size, D gene, J gene, CDR3 protein, CDR3 DNA. D genes are given only for firm matches. Not all rows give a size; the values are once, few, many and, for expanded clones, a class.

V: TRBV7-9; size: many; D: .; J: TRBJ2-7; CDR3: CASSLGSSSYEQYF; DNA: TGTGCCAGCAGCTTAGGGTCAAGCTCCTACGAGCAGTACTTC
V: TRBV7-2; size: few; D: TRBD2; J: TRBJ2-1; CDR3: CASSPSGRVNNEQFF; DNA: TGTGCCAGCAGCCCTAGCGGGAGGGTAAACAATGAGCAGTTCTTC
V: TRBV28; size: many; D: .; J: TRBJ1-5; CDR3: CASSPPQGNQPQHF; DNA: TGTGCCAGCAGTCCCCCGCAGGGCAATCAGCCCCAGCATTTT
V: TRBV10-3; size: many; D: TRBD1; J: TRBJ1-6; CDR3: CATGETGVTSLHF; DNA: TGTGCCACCGGAGAGACAGGGGTGACATCCCTCCACTTT
V: TRBV20-1; size: many; D: .; J: TRBJ2-7; CDR3: CSAPRTGTGEQYF; DNA: TGCAGTGCTCCCCGGACGGGAACAGGCGAGCAGTACTTC
V: TRBV2; size: many; D: .; J: TRBJ2-1; CDR3: CASSALPFDEQFF; DNA: TGTGCCAGCAGTGCCCTGCCCTTCGATGAGCAGTTCTTC
V: TRBV5-6; size: .; D: TRBD1; J: TRBJ2-3; CDR3: CASRSGTGGSTDTQYF; DNA: TGTGCCAGCAGGTCCGGGACAGGGGGCAGCACAGATACGCAGTATTTT
V: TRBV20-1; size: many; D: .; J: TRBJ2-3; CDR3: CSARDPLRSVRTQYF; DNA: TGCAGTGCTAGAGACCCTCTGAGGAGTGTTCGTACGCAGTATTTT
V: TRBV29-1; size: .; D: .; J: TRBJ2-7; CDR3: CSVVDIYEQYF; DNA: TGCAGCGTTGTGGACATCTACGAGCAGTACTTC
V: TRBV5-1; size: few; D: .; J: TRBJ2-7; CDR3: CASSSGVTSSVHEQYF; DNA: TGCGCCAGCAGCTCGGGAGTGACTAGTAGCGTGCACGAGCAGTACTTC
V: TRBV6-1; size: few; D: .; J: TRBJ1-5; CDR3: CASSETPGNQPQHF; DNA: TGTGCCAGCAGTGAAACCCCAGGTAATCAGCCCCAGCATTTT
V: TRBV7-9; size: .; D: .; J: TRBJ2-5; CDR3: CASSLVGSAQETQYF; DNA: TGTGCCAGCAGCTTAGTCGGGAGCGCCCAAGAGACCCAGTACTTC
V: TRBV6-1; size: .; D: TRBD2; J: TRBJ2-7; CDR3: CASSGRGTSTYEQYF; DNA: TGTGCCAGCAGTGGGAGGGGGACTAGCACCTACGAGCAGTACTTC
V: TRBV4-1; size: .; D: TRBD2; J: TRBJ2-1; CDR3: CASSRQLAGGHNEQFF; DNA: TGCGCCAGCAGCCGTCAACTAGCGGGGGGGCACAATGAGCAGTTCTTC
V: TRBV6-1; size: few; D: .; J: TRBJ1-1; CDR3: CASSETKGPEAFF; DNA: TGTGCCAGCAGTGAGACTAAAGGTCCTGAAGCTTTCTTT
V: TRBV7-6; size: few; D: .; J: TRBJ2-2; CDR3: CASSSDSWNTGELFF; DNA: TGTGCCAGCAGCTCGGACAGCTGGAACACCGGGGAGCTGTTTTTT
V: TRBV6-2/TRBV6-3; size: few; D: TRBD1; J: TRBJ1-5; CDR3: CASSRDRYSNQPQHF; DNA: TGTGCCAGCAGTCGGGACAGATATAGCAATCAGCCCCAGCATTTT
V: TRBV28; size: .; D: .; J: TRBJ2-3; CDR3: CASSIRGSDTQYF; DNA: TGTGCCAGCAGTATACGGGGCTCAGATACGCAGTATTTT
V: TRBV23-1; size: few; D: .; J: TRBJ1-6; CDR3: CASSQSKRCGHNSPLHF; DNA: TGCGCCAGCAGTCAATCGAAGCGTTGCGGGCATAATTCACCCCTCCACTTT
V: TRBV20-1; size: many; D: TRBD2; J: TRBJ2-1; CDR3: CSARTSGSSYNEQFF; DNA: TGCAGTGCTAGGACTAGCGGAAGCTCCTACAATGAGCAGTTCTTC
V: TRBV12-3/TRBV12-4; size: many; D: TRBD1; J: TRBJ2-6; CDR3: CASSIRTGTGANVLTF; DNA: TGTGCCAGCAGTATTCGGACAGGGACAGGGGCCAACGTCCTGACTTTC
V: TRBV6-5; size: many; D: TRBD1; J: TRBJ2-7; CDR3: CASSYSQRQGAYF; DNA: TGTGCCAGCAGTTACTCCCAACGACAGGGAGCCTACTTC
V: TRBV9; size: many; D: TRBD2; J: TRBJ2-3; CDR3: CASSQGGTTPDTQYF; DNA: TGTGCCAGCTCCCAAGGAGGGACTACGCCAGATACGCAGTATTTT
V: TRBV10-3; size: .; D: TRBD1; J: TRBJ2-5; CDR3: CAISRGETQYF; DNA: TGTGCCATCAGCAGGGGGGAGACCCAGTACTTC
V: TRBV15; size: .; D: .; J: TRBJ2-4; CDR3: CATSSGTNIQYF; DNA: TGTGCCACCAGCAGCGGGACTAACATTCAGTACTTC
V: TRBV6-6; size: few; D: .; J: TRBJ2-4; CDR3: CASSYTTGAKNIQYF; DNA: TGTGCCAGCAGTTACACGACGGGAGCCAAAAACATTCAGTACTTC
V: TRBV10-3; size: many; D: TRBD1; J: TRBJ1-1; CDR3: CAISGTGITEAFF; DNA: TGTGCCATCAGTGGGACAGGGATCACTGAAGCTTTCTTT
V: TRBV10-3; size: few; D: .; J: TRBJ2-2; CDR3: CAITREDRMAGELFF; DNA: TGTGCCATCACCCGGGAGGACAGGATGGCCGGGGAGCTGTTTTTT
V: TRBV6-2/TRBV6-3; size: few; D: .; J: TRBJ2-2; CDR3: CASSGGTSTGELFF; DNA: TGTGCCAGCAGTGGGGGCACGAGCACCGGGGAGCTGTTTTTT
V: TRBV19; size: few; D: TRBD1; J: TRBJ2-7; CDR3: CASSRTGGAYEQYF; DNA: TGTGCCAGTAGCCGGACAGGCGGAGCCTACGAGCAGTACTTC
V: TRBV20-1; size: .; D: .; J: TRBJ2-7; CDR3: CSARSGPYEQYF; DNA: TGCAGTGCTAGATCGGGACCTTACGAGCAGTACTTC
V: TRBV7-9; size: .; D: TRBD1; J: TRBJ1-1; CDR3: CASSTGVGTEAFF; DNA: TGTGCCAGCAGTACAGGGGTCGGAACTGAAGCTTTCTTT
V: TRBV2; size: .; D: TRBD2; J: TRBJ2-7; CDR3: CASSGRLAGYEQYF; DNA: TGTGCCAGCAGTGGGCGGCTAGCGGGCTACGAGCAGTACTTC
V: TRBV4-1; size: many; D: .; J: TRBJ2-3; CDR3: CASSQANTDTQYF; DNA: TGCGCCAGCAGCCAAGCGAACACAGATACGCAGTATTTT
V: TRBV27; size: .; D: TRBD1; J: TRBJ2-7; CDR3: CASSFWTGFPYEQYF; DNA: TGTGCCAGCAGTTTTTGGACAGGGTTTCCCTACGAGCAGTACTTC
V: TRBV5-6; size: few; D: TRBD2; J: TRBJ2-7; CDR3: CASSLAGRPGSGSYEQYF; DNA: TGTGCCAGCAGCTTGGCCGGGAGGCCTGGTTCTGGGTCCTACGAGCAGTACTTC
V: TRBV7-2; size: .; D: TRBD2; J: TRBJ2-7; CDR3: CASSSRLAGEYREQYF; DNA: TGTGCCAGCAGCAGCCGACTAGCGGGAGAATATCGCGAGCAGTACTTC
V: TRBV11-2; size: few; D: .; J: TRBJ2-7; CDR3: CASRVAGRRLELYEQYF; DNA: TGTGCCAGCAGAGTCGCGGGCCGTAGACTAGAACTATACGAGCAGTACTTC
V: TRBV28; size: .; D: .; J: TRBJ2-2; CDR3: CASKTSPVTGELFF; DNA: TGTGCCAGCAAAACCTCACCTGTCACCGGGGAGCTGTTTTTT
V: TRBV6-6; size: .; D: .; J: TRBJ1-5; CDR3: CASSYSAGTNQPQHF; DNA: TGTGCCAGCAGTTACTCGGCAGGTACCAATCAGCCCCAGCATTTT
V: TRBV11-2; size: .; D: .; J: TRBJ2-7; CDR3: CASSHWTAYEQYF; DNA: TGTGCCAGCAGCCATTGGACAGCCTACGAGCAGTACTTC
V: TRBV24-1; size: .; D: .; J: TRBJ1-5; CDR3: CATGAWSNQPQHF; DNA: TGTGCCACTGGGGCCTGGAGCAATCAGCCCCAGCATTTT
V: TRBV11-2; size: many; D: .; J: TRBJ2-3; CDR3: CASARTDTQYF; DNA: TGTGCCAGCGCCAGGACAGATACGCAGTATTTT